This TCR beta chain was sequenced for a study of shared T cell receptors in the human thymus. Produced via immunoSEQ multiplex PCR; TCRdb's table is partial and in-frame only. The sample includes some 640,000 clones, approximately 89% seen only once; the top ten take under 0.01%. CDR1 LGHNA and CDR2 YSLEER come from the germline V gene. V lost 0 bases, J lost 6 bases, and 11 bases lay in between. The CDR3 consists of 14 residues. These data also formed part of another study, on human thymus T cells. This second report adds: The people who donated were healthy Finnish babies having corrective surgery for congenital heart defects. Obtained as resections during corrective heart surgery, the thymus tissue was then studied. V and J gene usage appeared biased in thymic and blood repertoires. The related literature has documented a marked overlap of thymic repertoires among unrelated individuals.

This receptor was obtained from a boy in the first two years of life with a congenital heart defect. The chain has TRBV4-3 and TRBJ1-2; D is possibly TRBD1 (5 bases). The sequenced sample consisted of thymocytes. Written as DNA, the CDR3 is TGCGCCAGCAGCCAAGACTATTCCAGGGATGGCTACACCTTC. Its protein is CASSQDYSRDGYTF.